Following are 5 T cell receptor beta chains from one sample sequenced in a study of T cell responses to AZD1222 COVID-19 vaccine. Libraries were prepared by immunoSEQ multiplex PCR; TCRdb keeps only in-frame clonotypes and omits some of them. This sample has about 130,000 clones; more than 85% occur once, and the top ten carry approximately 5%. This sample comprised peripheral blood, obtained on day 0 of AZD1222 vaccination. The source is an adult in good health.

This clone appeared once. This rearrangement joins TRBV18 to TRBJ2-7; D is perhaps TRBD2 (5 bases). V lost 4 bases to trimming and J lost 3 bases, with 13 bases between them. Germline values: CDR1 KGHSH, CDR2 LQKENI. The CDR3 covers 14 residues. CDR3 region: CASSLLDSDYEQYF. DNA of the CDR3: TGTGCCAGCTCACTACTGGACTCAGACTACGAGCAGTACTTC.

This chain joins TRBV4-1 and TRBJ1-1, with D unclear. There are 15 residues in the CDR3. Germline CDR1 is MGHRA and CDR2 is YSYEKL. V was clipped by 1 base and J by 1 base, with 10 bases between them. The CDR3 DNA is TGCGCCAGCAGCCAAGCGGCAGGCGCGAACACTGAAGCTTTCTTT. Residues: CASSQAAGANTEAFF.

This chain joins TRBV2 and TRBJ2-1; 9 bases agree with TRBD2. The CDR3 spans 15 residues. Germline values: CDR1 SNHLY, CDR2 FYNNEI. With V trimmed by 6 bases and J by 4 bases, 7 bases remained unmatched. The CDR3 loop reads CASRTSGGLYNEQFF. DNA of the CDR3: TGTGCCAGCAGGACTAGCGGAGGACTATACAATGAGCAGTTCTTC.

The V and J genes are TRBV4-1 and TRBJ1-1, with TRBD1 matching 9 bases. The CDR3 consists of 16 residues. Germline V gene sequence: CDR1 MGHRA, CDR2 YSYEKL. The V gene end was trimmed by 5 bases and the J gene end by 4 bases; junction bases not matched to a gene: 11. DNA for the CDR3: TGCGCCAGCAGCGTTCTTCCGGGACAGGGATCCACTGAAGCTTTCTTT. Translated: CASSVLPGQGSTEAFF.

This clone has a handful of counts. The chain joins TRBV16 to TRBJ1-2; no reliable D call. Trimming removed 0 bases at V and 4 bases at J, with 9 bases between. The CDR3 spans 14 residues. CDR1 is KGHSY and CDR2 is FQNENV in the germline V gene. CDR3 sequence: CASSQSWPVYGYTF. The CDR3 DNA sequence: TGTGCCAGCAGCCAATCGTGGCCAGTCTATGGCTACACCTTC.